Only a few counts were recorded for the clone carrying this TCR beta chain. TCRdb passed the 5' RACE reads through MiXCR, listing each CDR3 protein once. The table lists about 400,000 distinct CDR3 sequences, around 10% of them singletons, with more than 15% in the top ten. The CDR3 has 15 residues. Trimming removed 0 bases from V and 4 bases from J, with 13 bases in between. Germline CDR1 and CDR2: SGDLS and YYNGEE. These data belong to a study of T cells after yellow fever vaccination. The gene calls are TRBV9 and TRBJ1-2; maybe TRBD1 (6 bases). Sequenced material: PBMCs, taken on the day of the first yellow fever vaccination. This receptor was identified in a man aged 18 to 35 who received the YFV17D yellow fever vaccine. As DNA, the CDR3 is TGTGCCAGCAGCGTAGACATGGGGGGCTTCTATGGCTACACCTTC. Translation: CASSVDMGGFYGYTF.